This T cell receptor beta chain is from a study of shared clonotypes between healthy human individuals. For the study at large: Donors had three CD4 naive, three CD4 memory, two CD8 naive and one CD8 memory plate apiece.

Naive CD8 populations comprised CD45RO-negative cells positively selected for CCR7, excluding terminally differentiated effector memory CD45RA+ cells. Repertoires were generated with immunoSEQ multiplex PCR, while TCRdb's copy carries only in-frame clones and drops some. Of around 640,000 clones in the sample, 95% to 96% were seen once. The germline V gene has CDR1 SGHNT and CDR2 YYREEE (reference sequence). V lost 2 bases and J lost 7; bases outside the gene matches: 10. The CDR3 loop spans 15 amino acids. This receptor was identified in a woman in her 30s in good health. The material sequenced was naive CD8+ T cells sorted from blood. This chain links TRBV5-4 with TRBJ1-1; TRBD1 matches 8 bases. The CDR3, as DNA: TGTGCCAGCAGCTTCGCCCATGGACAGGGCGGTGAAGCTTTCTTT. As protein: CASSFAHGQGGEAFF.